This TCR beta chain was identified during a study of PD-1 blockade in classical Hodgkin lymphoma. In germline, CDR1 is SGHRS, CDR2 YFSETQ. V lost 1 base, J lost 3 bases, and 11 bases lay in between. The CDR3 length is 15 residues. About this clone itself: Its antigen remains unknown.

General study results and limits: Relative to healthy donors, newly diagnosed patients reportedly had lower baseline TCR diversity, which was reported as lower still in relapsed/refractory patients.

As for time point: cycle 4 day 1 (C4D1), after less than 7 weeks of nivolumab. Each of the patients experienced relapse following autologous stem cell transplantation, and their brentuximab vedotin exposure differed. Generated by immunoSEQ multiplex PCR, the TCRdb table keeps only in-frame clones and is missing some. The sample holds 16,000 or so clones, 83% seen once. The sequence was collected from a human donor with classical Hodgkin lymphoma. The chain recombines TRBV5-1 with TRBJ1-5; weak D call: TRBD1 (5 bases). The material was peripheral blood mononuclear cells (PBMCs), obtained before the fourth cycle of nivolumab. The CDR3 sequence: CASSLLPGTNQPQHF. As DNA, the CDR3 is TGCGCCAGCAGCTTGTTACCCGGGACCAATCAGCCCCAGCATTTT. Full variable domain (rest looked up from reference TRBV5-1 and TRBJ1-5): KAGVTQTPRYLIKTRGQQVTLSCSPISGHRSVSWYQQTPGQGLQFLFEYFSETQRNKGNFPGRFSGRQFSNSRSEMNVSTLELGDSALYLCASSLLPGTNQPQHFGDGTRLSIL.